Detailed here is one TCR beta chain. Its antigen is not known. TCRdb itself ran the 5' RACE reads through MiXCR, one entry per CDR3 protein. The data show about 440,000 distinct CDR3 sequences, roughly a sixth seen once. These data belong to a study of CD8 T cells in ankylosing spondylitis. Study observations and caveats: A TCR beta motif of 7 to 9 highly homologous variants seemed to mark ankylosing spondylitis blood. There were earlier reports of some motif variants in reactive arthritis synovial fluid and blood.

The V end lost 8 bases, the J end lost 4 bases, and 13 bases lay between the germline ends. This CDR3 has 13 residues. Germline lookup yields CDR1 LNHDA and CDR2 SQIVND (reference sequence). Specimen: blood, either unsorted or a sorted T cell fraction (not recorded which). The TCR was taken from a male donor with ankylosing spondylitis. The chain recombines TRBV19 with TRBJ2-3; TRBD2 is a possible D gene (6 bases). DNA of the CDR3: TGTGCCAGTTCTGGTCCGGGGGCAGATACGCAGTATTTT. It encodes CASSGPGADTQYF.